Listed here are 17 T cell receptor beta chains from one sample, sequenced in a study of OX40 agonist ivuxolimab in advanced cancers. Libraries were constructed by the immunoSEQ multiplex PCR assay. This is the immuneACCESS table as TCRdb keeps it, with only in-frame sequences that have V and J called. A part of the clones is gone; compared with another copy, unresolved V genes explain less than half, and the rest is unexplained. The sample yields 40,000 to 45,000 clones; about 90% were counted once. Of the sample, roughly 15% falls within the top ten clones. Sequencing used CD4+ or CD8+ T cells sorted from blood, obtained in a trial of the OX40 agonist ivuxolimab. The receptors derive from an adult with an advanced solid tumor such as melanoma, head and neck, liver or kidney cancer.

This chain uses TRBV14 with TRBJ2-7, with TRBD1 identical over 7 bases. CDR3 size: 14 residues. The J segment lost 4 bases and the V segment lost 0 bases, leaving 3 bases of the junction unmatched. Germline CDR1 SGHDN, CDR2 FVKESK. The CDR3: CASSQENRGYEQYF. In DNA, the CDR3 is TGTGCCAGCAGCCAAGAAAACAGGGGATACGAGCAGTACTTC.

The chain employs TRBV7-9 and TRBJ2-7; the D is unclear. The V gene lost 5 bases and the J gene lost 5 bases, with 4 bases spanning the gap. Germline CDR1 SEHNR, CDR2 FQNEAQ (reference sequence). CDR3 size: 10 residues. CDR3 DNA sequence: TGTGCCAGCAGCCCCAACGAGCAGTACTTC. Translation: CASSPNEQYF.

This clone was observed once. CDR3 in DNA: TGTGCCAGCAGCTACCCCACAAATGAGCAGTTCTTC. It yields the protein CASSYPTNEQFF. The chain links TRBV5-4 to TRBJ2-1; D unresolved. V was shortened by 3 bases and J by 7 bases, with 8 bases between the two germline ends. Germline CDR1 and CDR2: SGHNT and YYREEE (reference sequence). This CDR3 spans 12 amino acids.

This chain uses TRBV11-2 with TRBJ2-2, with unresolved D. The CDR3 runs to 12 residues. The V and J ends lost 2 bases and 6 bases respectively, with 4 bases between them. The germline V gene encodes CDR1 SGHAT and CDR2 FQNNGV. CDR3 amino acids: CASSLLAGELFF. The CDR3 DNA sequence: TGTGCCAGCAGCTTACTCGCCGGGGAGCTGTTTTTT. Together with reference TRBV11-2 and TRBJ2-2, the CDR3 gives the full variable domain: EAGVAQSPRYKIIEKRQSVAFWCNPISGHATLYWYQQILGQGPKLLIQFQNNGVVDDSQLPKDRFSAERLKGVDSTLKIQPAKLEDSAVYLCASSLLAGELFFGEGSRLTVL.

The CDR3: CASSLSTGTYEQYF. CDR3 DNA: TGTGCCAGCAGTTTGTCGACAGGTACCTACGAGCAGTACTTC. V is TRBV27 and J is TRBJ2-7, with D perhaps matching TRBD1 (6 bases). The CDR3 covers 14 residues. The germline V and J ends were trimmed by 3 bases and 2 bases, with 11 bases remaining between them. The germline gives CDR1 MNHEY, CDR2 SMNVEV (reference sequence).

The chain links TRBV27 to TRBJ2-1, with 9 bases lining up with TRBD2. J was trimmed by 10 bases and V by 7 bases; bases with no gene match: 8. Germline values: CDR1 MNHEY, CDR2 SMNVEV (reference sequence). This CDR3 comprises 13 residues. For the CDR3, the DNA is TGTGCCAGCAAGGTAGCGGGAGCGTTGGAGCAGTTCTTC. Translated: CASKVAGALEQFF.

This chain joins TRBV2 and TRBJ2-7, with TRBD2 as a possible D gene (6 bases). Germline loops: CDR1 SNHLY, CDR2 FYNNEI. The CDR3 length is 16 residues. V was trimmed by 2 bases and J by 3 bases, leaving 17 bases between them. Here the CDR3 DNA reads TGTGCCAGCAGTGAACCGGGACTTAGGATATTCTACGAGCAGTACTTC. It codes for CASSEPGLRIFYEQYF.

The CDR3: CASSPSFGGNTGELFF. CDR3 in DNA: TGTGCCAGCAGCCCCTCGTTTGGGGGGAACACCGGGGAGCTGTTTTTT. The rearrangement links TRBV7-3 to TRBJ2-2; the D call may be TRBD1 or TRBD2 (5 bases each). The germline gives CDR1 SGHTA, CDR2 FQGTGA. The V gene lost 5 bases and the J gene lost 1 base, with 14 bases spanning the gap. This CDR3 is built from 16 residues.

V is TRBV2 and J is TRBJ2-4; D possibly corresponds to TRBD1 (8 bases). This CDR3 is built from 16 residues. V was cut by 6 bases and J by 10 bases, with 25 bases left in between. Germline loops: CDR1 SNHLY, CDR2 FYNNEI. The CDR3 DNA reads as TGTGCCAGCAGCCTGACAGGGGAGGGGGTGATCGAAATTCAGTACTTC. The encoded protein is CASSLTGEGVIEIQYF.

This chain links TRBV27 with TRBJ2-1; D is uncertain. The V and J ends lost 6 bases and 8 bases respectively, with 14 bases between them. This CDR3 has 13 amino acids. The V gene's germline CDR1 is MNHEY and CDR2 SMNVEV (reference sequence). CDR3 nucleotide sequence: TGTGCCAGCAGCACTACGGACCGCCATGAGCAGTTCTTC. The encoded protein is CASSTTDRHEQFF.

The CDR3 nucleotides are TGTGCCATCGGGACTAGCAATGAGCAGTTCTTC. It yields the protein CAIGTSNEQFF. The gene calls are TRBV10-3 and TRBJ2-1; the match to TRBD2 covers 8 bases. V shed 8 bases and J 6 bases; nucleotides not matched to a gene: 0. The CDR3 runs 11 residues. Germline V gene lookup returns CDR1 ENHRY and CDR2 SYGVKD.

The CDR3, as DNA: TGTGCCTGGAGTGTAGGTCCCTACAATGAGCAGTTCTTC. Translating it yields CAWSVGPYNEQFF. This sequence joins TRBV30 and TRBJ2-1; D not certain. The CDR3 has 13 amino acids. The V and J ends lost 0 bases and 2 bases respectively, with 5 bases between them. The V gene's germline CDR1 is GTSNPN and CDR2 SVGIG (reference sequence).

The chain uses TRBV7-3 and TRBJ2-1; D possibly corresponds to TRBD2 (5 bases). The V gene's germline CDR1 is SGHTA and CDR2 FQGTGA. The germline V and J ends were trimmed by 5 bases and 0 bases, with 17 bases remaining between them. CDR3 length: 17 amino acids. This CDR3 is CASSPDLGSSSYNEQFF. CDR3 bases: TGTGCCAGCAGCCCGGACTTGGGGTCAAGCTCCTACAATGAGCAGTTCTTC.

The chain employs TRBV9 and TRBJ1-2, with D perhaps matching TRBD1 (6 bases). V lost 0 bases to trimming and J lost 5 bases, with 14 bases between them. CDR1 SGDLS and CDR2 YYNGEE come from the germline V gene. This CDR3 contains 15 residues. For the CDR3, the DNA is TGTGCCAGCAGCGTAGGCGGGGGCCCTCCATATGGCTACACCTTC. Protein sequence: CASSVGGGPPYGYTF.

This rearrangement joins TRBV19 to TRBJ2-1; D is ambiguous. Germline lookup yields CDR1 LNHDA and CDR2 SQIVND (reference sequence). The CDR3 consists of 14 residues. V gave up 1 base and J gave up 0 bases, with 4 bases separating them. CDR3 protein: CASSIADSYNEQFF. The CDR3 DNA is TGTGCCAGTAGTATAGCGGACTCCTACAATGAGCAGTTCTTC.

V is TRBV7-9 and J is TRBJ2-7, with 9 bases aligning to TRBD1. Germline loops: CDR1 SEHNR, CDR2 FQNEAQ (reference sequence). V gave up 5 bases and J gave up 2 bases; unmatched junction bases: 7. This CDR3 has 15 residues. The CDR3: CASSRGTGSTYEQYF. CDR3 nucleotide sequence: TGTGCCAGCAGCCGTGGGACAGGGTCCACCTACGAGCAGTACTTC.

The chain employs TRBV9 and TRBJ2-1; D ambiguous. This CDR3 has 12 amino acids. Germline lookup yields CDR1 SGDLS and CDR2 YYNGEE. The germline V and J ends were trimmed by 3 bases and 7 bases, with 8 bases remaining between them. CDR3 sequence: CASSDERNEQFF. CDR3 nucleotide sequence: TGTGCCAGCAGCGATGAACGGAATGAGCAGTTCTTC.